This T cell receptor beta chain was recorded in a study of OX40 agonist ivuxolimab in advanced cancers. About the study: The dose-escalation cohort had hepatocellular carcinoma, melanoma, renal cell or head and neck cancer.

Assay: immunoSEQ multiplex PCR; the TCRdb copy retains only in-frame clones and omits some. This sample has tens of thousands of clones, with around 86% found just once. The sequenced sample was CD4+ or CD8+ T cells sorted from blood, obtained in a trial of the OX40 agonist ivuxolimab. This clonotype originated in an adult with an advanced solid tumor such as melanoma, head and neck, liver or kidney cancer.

The CDR3 coding sequence is TGTGCCTGCCGACAGGACCACTACAATGAGCAGTTCTTC. This codes for CACRQDHYNEQFF. The chain is built from TRBV30 and TRBJ2-1; maybe TRBD1 (6 bases). V was trimmed by 6 bases and J by 3 bases, leaving 12 bases between them. This CDR3 is 13 amino acids long. Germline-derived CDR1 and CDR2 are GTSNPN and SVGIG (reference sequence). Using reference TRBV30 and TRBJ2-1 for the parts outside the CDR3, the full variable domain is SQTIHQWPATLVQPVGSPLSLECTVEGTSNPNLYWYRQAAGRGLQLLFYSVGIGQISSEVPQNLSASRPQDRQFILSSKKLLLSDSGFYLCACRQDHYNEQFFGPGTRLTVL.